This TCR beta chain emerged from a study of circulating tumor DNA in untreated peripheral T-cell lymphoma. Using immunoSEQ multiplex PCR, the repertoire was profiled, and TCRdb retains in-frame clones only, with some absent. The repertoire holds around 2,200 clones, with about four fifths as singletons. The CDR3 has 15 amino acids. The J segment lost 4 bases and the V segment lost 2 bases, leaving 4 bases of the junction unmatched. Germline loops: CDR1 SGHNT, CDR2 YENEEA. This clone was recorded a few times. The source of this sequence is a human donor with peripheral T-cell lymphoma. Input material: tumor tissue. The chain combines TRBV11-3 with TRBJ2-2; TRBD2 matches 7 bases. CDR3 in amino acids: CASSLRREPTGELFF. In nucleotides, the CDR3 is TGTGCCAGCAGCTTACGGCGGGAGCCCACCGGGGAGCTGTTTTTT.